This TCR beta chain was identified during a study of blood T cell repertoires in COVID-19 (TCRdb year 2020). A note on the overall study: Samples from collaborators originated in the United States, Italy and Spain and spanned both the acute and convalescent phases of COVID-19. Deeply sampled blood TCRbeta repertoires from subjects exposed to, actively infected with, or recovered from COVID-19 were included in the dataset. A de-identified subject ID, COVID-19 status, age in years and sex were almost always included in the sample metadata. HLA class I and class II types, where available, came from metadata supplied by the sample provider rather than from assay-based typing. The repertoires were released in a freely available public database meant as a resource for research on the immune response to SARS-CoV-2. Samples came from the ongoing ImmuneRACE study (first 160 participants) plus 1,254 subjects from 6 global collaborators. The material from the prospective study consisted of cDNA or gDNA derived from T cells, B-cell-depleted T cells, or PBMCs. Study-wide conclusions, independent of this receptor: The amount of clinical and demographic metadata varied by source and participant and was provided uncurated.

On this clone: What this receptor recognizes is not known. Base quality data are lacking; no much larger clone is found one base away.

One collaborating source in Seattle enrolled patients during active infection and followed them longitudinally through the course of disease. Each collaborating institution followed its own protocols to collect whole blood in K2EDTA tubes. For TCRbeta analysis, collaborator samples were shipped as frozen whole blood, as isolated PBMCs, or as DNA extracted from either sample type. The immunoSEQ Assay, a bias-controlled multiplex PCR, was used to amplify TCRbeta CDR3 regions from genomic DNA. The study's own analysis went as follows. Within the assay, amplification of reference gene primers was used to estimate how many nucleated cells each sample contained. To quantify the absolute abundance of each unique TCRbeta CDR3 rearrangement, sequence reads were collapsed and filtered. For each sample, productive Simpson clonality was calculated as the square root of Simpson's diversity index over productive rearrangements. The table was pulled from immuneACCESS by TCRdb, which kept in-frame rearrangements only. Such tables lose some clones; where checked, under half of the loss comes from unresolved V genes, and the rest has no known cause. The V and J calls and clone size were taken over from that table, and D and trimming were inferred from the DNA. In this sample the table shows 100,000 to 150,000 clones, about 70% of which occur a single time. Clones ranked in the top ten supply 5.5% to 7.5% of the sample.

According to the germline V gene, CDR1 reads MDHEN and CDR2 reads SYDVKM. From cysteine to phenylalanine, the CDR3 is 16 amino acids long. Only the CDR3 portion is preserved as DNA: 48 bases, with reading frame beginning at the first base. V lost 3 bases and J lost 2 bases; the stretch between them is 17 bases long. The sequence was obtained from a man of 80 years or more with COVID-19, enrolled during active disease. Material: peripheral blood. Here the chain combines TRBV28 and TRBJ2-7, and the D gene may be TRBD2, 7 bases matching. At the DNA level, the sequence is TGTGCCAGCAGTTTGTCCATGGGAGGGGGAACCTACGAGCAGTACTTC. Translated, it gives CASSLSMGGGTYEQYF.